The next 15 T cell receptor beta chains were all read from a single sample in a study of blood T cell repertoires in COVID-19. Measured with immunoSEQ multiplex PCR; TCRdb has only the in-frame clones, and not every one. The sample shows about 70,000 clones, 70% to 80% of them seen only once. Sequenced material: peripheral blood. These receptors all come from a man aged 70 or older with acute or convalescent COVID-19.

This clone was seen just once. The V and J genes are TRBV5-6 and TRBJ2-5, with D unresolved. The CDR3 spans 11 residues. With 4 bases removed from V and 2 bases from J, the gap between germline ends came to 3 bases. Germline assignment: CDR1 SGHDT and CDR2 YYEEEE. CDR3 coding DNA: TGTGCCAGCAGCCTTCAAGAGACCCAGTACTTC. Translating gives CASSLQETQYF.

The chain carries TRBV7-2 and TRBJ1-5; 7 nucleotides agree with TRBD1. With 1 base clipped from V and 3 bases from J, the junction kept 3 bases outside the gene matches. The CDR3 sequence is 15 residues long. Per germline, CDR1 SGHTA and CDR2 FQGNSA. In DNA form, the CDR3 reads TGTGCCAGCAGCTTAGGGGGACAGCTCAATCAGCCCCAGCATTTT. Its translation: CASSLGGQLNQPQHF. Based on the CDR3 plus reference TRBV7-2 and TRBJ1-5, the full variable domain is GAGVSQSPSNKVTEKGKDVELRCDPISGHTALYWYRQSLGQGLEFLIYFQGNSAPDKSGLPSDRFSAERTGGSVSTLTIQRTQQEDSAVYLCASSLGGQLNQPQHFGDGTRLSIL.

The chain recombines TRBV27 with TRBJ1-1; 9 positions match TRBD1. Germline V lookup: CDR1 MNHEY, CDR2 SMNVEV (reference sequence). The V segment lost 7 bases and the J segment 3 bases; nucleotides outside the gene matches: 12. The CDR3 covers 16 residues. CDR3 in amino acids: CASISHRGRGDTEAFF. Here the CDR3 DNA reads TGTGCCAGCATCTCACACAGGGGGCGCGGCGACACTGAAGCTTTCTTT.

The chain carries TRBV27 and TRBJ2-7; D is unresolved. Trimming cost V 4 bases and J 3 bases, with 16 bases left between them. The germline CDR1 and CDR2 sequences are MNHEY and SMNVEV (reference sequence). CDR3 length equals 15 residues. CDR3 sequence: CASSSLLTAGYEQYF. CDR3 DNA sequence: TGTGCCAGCAGTTCCCTCCTTACAGCTGGCTACGAGCAGTACTTC.

The J gene is TRBJ1-2, the V gene TRBV2; TRBD1 matches at 10 bases. Germline V CDR1 and CDR2: SNHLY, FYNNEI. This CDR3 is built from 15 residues. The V segment lost 7 bases and the J segment 7 bases; nucleotides outside the gene matches: 12. As DNA, the CDR3 is TGTGCCAGCACCCTAGAGGGACAGGGGATCGGTGGCTACACCTTC. This translates into CASTLEGQGIGGYTF. Full variable domain (remainder filled in from reference TRBV2 and TRBJ1-2): EPEVTQTPSHQVTQMGQEVILRCVPISNHLYFYWYRQILGQKVEFLVSFYNNEISEKSEIFDDQFSVERPDGSNFTLKIRSTKLEDSAMYFCASTLEGQGIGGYTFGSGTRLTVV.

This chain uses TRBV28 with TRBJ2-3; the match to TRBD1 covers 7 bases. CDR1 is MDHEN and CDR2 is SYDVKM in the germline V gene. Germline trimming cut 6 bases from V and 0 bases from J; bases unmatched to any gene: 6. There are 15 residues in the CDR3. CDR3 bases: TGTGCCAGCAGATTTGGGACAGCTAGCACAGATACGCAGTATTTT. This sequence encodes CASRFGTASTDTQYF.

This chain links TRBV7-9 with TRBJ2-5; D is perhaps TRBD1 (5 bases). The CDR3 spans 13 residues. V lost 4 bases, J lost 5 bases, and 11 bases lay in between. Germline CDR1 and CDR2: SEHNR and FQNEAQ (reference sequence). DNA of the CDR3: TGTGCCAGCAGCTCCCAGGGTCGGGAGACCCAGTACTTC. Its protein product is CASSSQGRETQYF.

This chain uses TRBV24-1 with TRBJ1-2; perhaps TRBD1 as D (6 bases). The CDR3 length is 13 residues. The V gene's germline CDR1 is KGHDR and CDR2 SFDVKD. Trimming took off 2 bases at V and 6 bases at J, with 9 bases between the two ends. The CDR3, as DNA: TGTGCCACCAGTGATTATAAGGGGGATGGCTACACCTTC. It encodes CATSDYKGDGYTF.

This sequence joins TRBV28 and TRBJ2-3; a possible D gene is TRBD2 (6 bases). From germline, CDR1 is MDHEN and CDR2 SYDVKM. The length of the CDR3 is 15 residues. V was cut by 4 bases and J by 1 base, with 12 bases left in between. The CDR3 nucleotides read TGTGCCAGCAGTTCCCCGGGACTCCGCACAGATACGCAGTATTTT. It translates to CASSSPGLRTDTQYF.

This clone was recorded a few times. The chain couples TRBV10-3 to TRBJ1-1; D perhaps matches TRBD1 (6 bases). CDR3 length: 14 amino acids. CDR1 and CDR2 (germline): ENHRY, SYGVKD. The V and J ends lost 6 bases and 1 base respectively, with 12 bases between them. CDR3 DNA: TGTGCCATCAGGCTACAGGGAAAGAACACTGAAGCTTTCTTT. This translates into CAIRLQGKNTEAFF.

The chain couples TRBV6-1 to TRBJ1-2; the D gene is possibly TRBD1 (5 bases). Germline V gene sequence: CDR1 MNHNS, CDR2 SASEGT. V lost 1 base, J lost 0 bases, and 9 bases lay in between. This CDR3 has 15 residues. CDR3 sequence reads: CASSEGGTPNYGYTF. The CDR3 bases are TGTGCCAGCAGTGAAGGCGGGACCCCTAACTATGGCTACACCTTC.

This clone was picked up a small number of times. V usage is TRBV18 and J usage is TRBJ1-4; D is ambiguous. There are 13 residues in the CDR3. Per the germline V gene, CDR1 is KGHSH and CDR2 is LQKENI. V was shortened by 5 bases and J by 3 bases, with 7 bases between the two germline ends. In DNA, the CDR3 is TGTGCCAGCTCATTAGTAGCTAATGAAAAACTGTTTTTT. Protein: CASSLVANEKLFF.

The chain has TRBV7-8 and TRBJ1-1; possibly TRBD1 for D (6 bases). Germline-derived CDR1 and CDR2 are SGHVS and FQNEAQ. The CDR3 length is 16 residues. Trimming took off 7 bases at V and 0 bases at J, with 18 bases between the two ends. The CDR3 is CASTLTGYGMNTEAFF. In DNA, the CDR3 is TGTGCCAGCACCCTGACAGGCTACGGAATGAACACTGAAGCTTTCTTT.

This clone turned up a few times. The chain has TRBV4-2 and TRBJ2-2; maybe TRBD2 (6 bases). This CDR3 is built from 15 residues. Looked up from germline, CDR1 is LGHNA and CDR2 is YNFKEQ. V was shortened by 4 bases and J by 1 base, with 10 bases between the two germline ends. The CDR3 DNA sequence: TGTGCCAGCAGCCTCGGGAGTGGGAACACCGGGGAGCTGTTTTTT. It is translated as CASSLGSGNTGELFF.

V usage is TRBV7-8 and J usage is TRBJ2-7, with TRBD1 matching 11 bases. In germline, CDR1 is SGHVS, CDR2 FQNEAQ. V gave up 5 bases and J gave up 2 bases; unmatched junction bases: 5. The CDR3 spans 15 residues. CDR3 sequence: CASSPLDRGPYEQYF. The CDR3 DNA is TGTGCCAGCAGCCCCTTGGACAGGGGGCCCTACGAGCAGTACTTC.